These 10 T cell receptor beta chains share one sample of origin, sequenced in a study of regulatory T cells in long-lasting Graves disease. Time point in this sample: newly diagnosed GD, antithyroid drugs for less than 3 months. After RNA was extracted from PBMCs, the TCR library was made from it. According to the study, TCR beta libraries were built with iRepertoire HTBI primers and CDR3-region Arm-PCR. TCRdb reprocessed the multiplex PCR reads via MiXCR and lists one record per CDR3 protein. The profile shows 440,000 or so distinct CDR3 sequences, about 15% of them singletons. This sample was also put to use in a study of T cells in Graves' hyperthyroidism and ophthalmopathy.

The sample was peripheral blood mononuclear cells (PBMCs), taken at new diagnosis, from a patient treated with antithyroid drugs. These receptors originate from a woman between 25 and 40 years old with Graves disease.

The chain employs TRBV6-8 and TRBJ1-6; TRBD1 might be the D (6 bases). The CDR3 has 15 residues. Germline V lookup: CDR1 MNHGY, CDR2 SAAAGT. V shed 0 bases and J shed 8 bases, with 11 bases lying between them. CDR3 sequence reads: CASSYSQGRDSPLHF. The CDR3 DNA follows: TGTGCCAGCAGTTACTCGCAGGGGAGGGATTCACCCCTCCACTTT.

This clonotype was counted only a few times. Just one base apart from a much larger clone, this may be a read error. The chain is built from TRBV24-1 and TRBJ1-2; D is possibly TRBD1 (6 bases). The CDR3 loop spans 16 amino acids. Per the germline V gene, CDR1 is KGHDR and CDR2 is SFDVKD. The V end was cut by 5 bases, the J end by 6 bases, with 21 bases between. The CDR3 sequence: CATSGRARPQGNGYTF. The CDR3 nucleotides are TGTGCCACCAGTGGCCGAGCCCGACCACAGGGAAATGGCTACACCTTC.

The rearrangement joins TRBV7-8 to TRBJ1-5, with 8 nucleotides matching TRBD1. V shed 6 bases, J shed 3 bases, and the junction held 4 bases outside the gene matches. CDR1 and CDR2 (germline): SGHVS, FQNEAQ. The CDR3 extends over 14 amino acids. CDR3 sequence: CASSQGAPNQPQHF. The CDR3 DNA reads TGTGCCAGCAGTCAGGGGGCTCCCAATCAGCCCCAGCATTTT.

This clonotype was picked up a small number of times. V usage is TRBV15 and J usage is TRBJ1-2; perhaps TRBD1 as D (5 bases). There are 13 residues in the CDR3. Trimming shortened V by 1 base and J by 6 bases, and 9 bases separated the two germline ends. Looked up from germline, CDR1 is LNHNV and CDR2 is YYDKDF (reference sequence). This CDR3 reads CATSRGGGDGYTF. CDR3 in DNA: TGTGCCACCAGCAGAGGCGGGGGGGATGGCTACACCTTC.

This clonotype was picked up a small number of times. The chain recombines TRBV9 with TRBJ2-2; D is perhaps TRBD1 (6 bases). CDR1 and CDR2 from the germline V gene are SGDLS and YYNGEE. Trimming pared 2 bases from V and 6 bases from J, leaving 11 bases between. The CDR3 covers 14 residues. The CDR3: CASSVTGIAGELFF. The CDR3 DNA is TGTGCCAGCAGCGTTACAGGGATCGCCGGGGAGCTGTTTTTT.

This clonotype has at least ten counts. The rearrangement joins TRBV10-3 to TRBJ2-1, with TRBD1 identical over 8 bases. The germline V gene encodes CDR1 ENHRY and CDR2 SYGVKD. CDR3 length equals 15 residues. Trimming at V came to 2 bases and at J to 1 base, leaving 1 base not matched to a gene. In nucleotides, the CDR3 is TGTGCCATCAGTGAGACAGGGGGTTCCTACAATGAGCAGTTCTTC. Translation gives CAISETGGSYNEQFF.

The chain employs TRBV25-1 and TRBJ2-1, with TRBD2 matching 8 bases. The CDR3 has 14 residues. The V segment lost 4 bases and the J segment 6 bases; nucleotides outside the gene matches: 5. Per germline, CDR1 MGHDK and CDR2 SYGVNS. Here the CDR3 DNA reads TGTGCCAGCAGTGGGGGTAGCGGGACCAATGAGCAGTTCTTC. It is translated as CASSGGSGTNEQFF.

This clonotype was seen only a few times. Since a much larger clone is just one base distant, this may be a read error. The chain joins TRBV2 to TRBJ2-5; D unclear. In germline, CDR1 is SNHLY, CDR2 FYNNEI. V lost 3 bases and J lost 0, with 5 bases in between. CDR3 length: 13 residues. The CDR3 region is CASSEEYQETQYF. The CDR3 nucleotides are TGTGCCAGCAGTGAGGAGTACCAAGAGACCCAGTACTTC.

This clonotype was observed many times. This rearrangement joins TRBV28 to TRBJ2-5; unclear D gene. CDR3 size: 14 residues. Trimming removed 3 bases from V and 0 bases from J, with 8 bases in between. Germline V gene data show CDR1 as MDHEN and CDR2 as SYDVKM. CDR3: CASSFGMYQETQYF. The CDR3 DNA reads TGTGCCAGCAGTTTTGGAATGTACCAAGAGACCCAGTACTTC.

This clonotype was recorded at least ten times. The gene calls are TRBV11-3 and TRBJ1-5; 7 nucleotides line up with TRBD1. CDR1 is SGHNT and CDR2 is YENEEA in the germline V gene. Trimming cost V 5 bases and J 0 bases; bases outside gene matches: 22. This CDR3 contains 21 residues. CDR3 loop: CASSLFSCRARDRYSNQPQHF. CDR3 nucleotide sequence: TGTGCCAGCAGCCTATTTTCCTGCCGGGCCCGGGACAGATATAGCAATCAGCCCCAGCATTTT.